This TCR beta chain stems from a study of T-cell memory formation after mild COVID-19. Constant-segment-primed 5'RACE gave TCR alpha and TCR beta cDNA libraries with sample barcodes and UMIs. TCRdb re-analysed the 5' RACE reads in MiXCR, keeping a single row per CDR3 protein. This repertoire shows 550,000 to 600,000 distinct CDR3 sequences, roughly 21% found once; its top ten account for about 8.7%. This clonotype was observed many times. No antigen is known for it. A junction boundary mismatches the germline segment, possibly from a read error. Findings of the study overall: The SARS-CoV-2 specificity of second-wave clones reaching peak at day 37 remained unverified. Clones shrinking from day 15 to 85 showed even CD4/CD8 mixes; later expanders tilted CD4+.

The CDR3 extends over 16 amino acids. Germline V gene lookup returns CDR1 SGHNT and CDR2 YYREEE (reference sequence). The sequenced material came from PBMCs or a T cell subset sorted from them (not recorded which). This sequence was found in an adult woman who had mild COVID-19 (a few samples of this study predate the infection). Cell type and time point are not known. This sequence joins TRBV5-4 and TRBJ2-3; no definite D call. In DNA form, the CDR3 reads TGTGCCAGCAGCTTGGGTGGCATGACGAGCAAAGATACGCAGTATTTT. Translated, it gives CASSLGGMTSKDTQYF.